Given below is one T cell receptor beta chain in context. The CDR3 contains 14 residues. From germline, CDR1 is DFQATT and CDR2 SNEGSKA (reference sequence). These data originate in a study of blood T cells in healthy people across ages. A sample-barcoded 5' primer and a J-beta primer mix were used in a second PCR of roughly 7 to 12 cycles. MiXCR, applied by TCRdb to the 5' RACE reads, yields one record per CDR3 protein. The sample contains about 830,000 distinct CDR3 sequences, over 45% of which appear only once. Sequenced material: blood. The chain joins TRBV20-1 to TRBJ2-4; the D call may be TRBD1 or TRBD2 (5 bases each). Judging by the DNA end, TRBJ2-7 fits better; the J call may be wrong. The TCR was taken from a man aged 25-40 years in good health. DNA of the CDR3: TGCAGTGCTTCGATGCCGGGACGGATTTACGAGCAGTACTTC. This translates into CSASMPGRIYEQYF.